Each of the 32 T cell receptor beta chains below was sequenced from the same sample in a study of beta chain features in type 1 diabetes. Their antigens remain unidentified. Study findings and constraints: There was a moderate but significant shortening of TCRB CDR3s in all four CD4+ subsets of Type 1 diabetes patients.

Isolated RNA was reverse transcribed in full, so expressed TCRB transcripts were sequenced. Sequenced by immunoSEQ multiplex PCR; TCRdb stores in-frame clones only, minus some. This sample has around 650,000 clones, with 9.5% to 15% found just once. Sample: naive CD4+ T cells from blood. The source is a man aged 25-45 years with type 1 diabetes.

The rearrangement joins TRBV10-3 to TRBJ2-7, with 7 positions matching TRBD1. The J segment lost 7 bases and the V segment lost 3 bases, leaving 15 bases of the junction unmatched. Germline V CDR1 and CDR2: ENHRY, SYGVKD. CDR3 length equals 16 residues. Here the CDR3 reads CAISEAPTGLGIEQYF. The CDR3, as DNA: TGTGCCATCAGTGAAGCCCCGACAGGGTTGGGGATTGAGCAGTACTTC.

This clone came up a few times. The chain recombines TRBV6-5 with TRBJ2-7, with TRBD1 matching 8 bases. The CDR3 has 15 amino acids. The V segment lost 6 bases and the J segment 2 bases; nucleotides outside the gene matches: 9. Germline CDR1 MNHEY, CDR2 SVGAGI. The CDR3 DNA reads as TGTGCCAGCAGACCGACAGGGGTTGGACCCTACGAGCAGTACTTC. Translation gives CASRPTGVGPYEQYF.

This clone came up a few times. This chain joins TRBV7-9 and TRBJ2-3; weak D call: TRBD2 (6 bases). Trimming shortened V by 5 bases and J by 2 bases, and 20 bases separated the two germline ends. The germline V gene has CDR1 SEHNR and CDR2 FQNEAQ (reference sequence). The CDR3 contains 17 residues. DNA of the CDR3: TGTGCCAGCAGCCCCGGTACCGGGACTCCACACACAGATACGCAGTATTTT. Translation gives CASSPGTGTPHTDTQYF.

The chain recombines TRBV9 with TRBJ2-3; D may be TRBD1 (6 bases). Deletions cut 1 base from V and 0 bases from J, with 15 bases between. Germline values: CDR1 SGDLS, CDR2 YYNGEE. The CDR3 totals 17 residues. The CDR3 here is CASSVRPAGASTDTQYF. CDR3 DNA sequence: TGTGCCAGCAGCGTAAGACCCGCAGGGGCGAGCACAGATACGCAGTATTTT.

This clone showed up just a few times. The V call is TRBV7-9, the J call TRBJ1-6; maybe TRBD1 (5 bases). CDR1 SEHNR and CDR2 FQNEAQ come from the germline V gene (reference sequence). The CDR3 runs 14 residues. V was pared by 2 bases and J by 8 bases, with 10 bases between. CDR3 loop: CASSLWGVDSPLHF. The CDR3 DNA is TGTGCCAGCAGCTTATGGGGGGTTGATTCACCCCTCCACTTT.

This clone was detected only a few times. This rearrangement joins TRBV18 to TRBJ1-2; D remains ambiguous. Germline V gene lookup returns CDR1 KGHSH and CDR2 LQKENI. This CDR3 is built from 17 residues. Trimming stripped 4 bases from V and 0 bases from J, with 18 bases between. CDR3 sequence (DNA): TGTGCCAGCTCACTGAGCGGGCTAAAAGAAGCTAACTATGGCTACACCTTC. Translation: CASSLSGLKEANYGYTF.

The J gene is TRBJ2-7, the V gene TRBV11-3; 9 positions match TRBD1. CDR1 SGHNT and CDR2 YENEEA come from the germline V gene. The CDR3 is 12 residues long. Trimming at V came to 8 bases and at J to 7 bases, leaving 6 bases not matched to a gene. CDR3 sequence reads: CASAQGAREQYF. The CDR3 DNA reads TGTGCCAGCGCACAGGGGGCGCGGGAGCAGTACTTC.

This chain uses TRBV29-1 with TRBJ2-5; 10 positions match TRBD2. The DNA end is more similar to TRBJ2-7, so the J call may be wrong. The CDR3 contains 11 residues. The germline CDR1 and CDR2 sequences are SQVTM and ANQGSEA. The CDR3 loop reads CNPSGGYEQYF. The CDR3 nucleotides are TGCAACCCTAGCGGGGGCTACGAGCAGTACTTC.

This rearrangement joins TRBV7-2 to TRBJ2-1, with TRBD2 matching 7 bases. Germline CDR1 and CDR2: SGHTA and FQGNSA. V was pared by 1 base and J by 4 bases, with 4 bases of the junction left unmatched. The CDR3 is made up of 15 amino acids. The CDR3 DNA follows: TGTGCCAGCAGCTTAGGGTCCGGGGGGTACAATGAGCAGTTCTTC. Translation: CASSLGSGGYNEQFF.

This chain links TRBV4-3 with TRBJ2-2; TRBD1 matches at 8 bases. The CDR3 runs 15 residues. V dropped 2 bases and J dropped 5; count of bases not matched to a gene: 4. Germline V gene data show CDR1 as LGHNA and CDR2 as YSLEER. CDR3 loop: CASSQRTGNTGELFF. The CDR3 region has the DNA TGCGCCAGCAGCCAAAGGACAGGGAATACCGGGGAGCTGTTTTTT.

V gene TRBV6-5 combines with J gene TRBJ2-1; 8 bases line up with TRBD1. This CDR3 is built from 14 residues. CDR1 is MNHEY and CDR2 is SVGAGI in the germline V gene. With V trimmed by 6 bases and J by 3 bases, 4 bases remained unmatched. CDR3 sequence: CASSPGQGYNEQFF. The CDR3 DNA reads TGTGCCAGCAGCCCCGGACAGGGCTACAATGAGCAGTTCTTC.

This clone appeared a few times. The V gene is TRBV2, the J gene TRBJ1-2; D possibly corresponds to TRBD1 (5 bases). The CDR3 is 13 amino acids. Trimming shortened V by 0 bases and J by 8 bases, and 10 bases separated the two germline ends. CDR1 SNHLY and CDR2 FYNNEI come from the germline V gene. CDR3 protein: CASSEAQGAGYTF. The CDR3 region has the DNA TGTGCCAGCAGTGAAGCGCAAGGGGCAGGCTACACCTTC.

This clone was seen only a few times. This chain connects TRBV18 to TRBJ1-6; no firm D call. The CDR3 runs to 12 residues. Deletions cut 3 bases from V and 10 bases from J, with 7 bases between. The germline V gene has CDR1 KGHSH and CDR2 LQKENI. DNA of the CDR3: TGTGCCAGCTCACCGGACGACTCACCCCTCCACTTT. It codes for CASSPDDSPLHF.

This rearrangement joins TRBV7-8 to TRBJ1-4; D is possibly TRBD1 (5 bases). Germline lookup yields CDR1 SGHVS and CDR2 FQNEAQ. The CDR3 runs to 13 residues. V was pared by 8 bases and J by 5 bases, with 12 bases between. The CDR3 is CASGGRQNEKLFF. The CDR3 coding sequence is TGTGCCAGCGGGGGTCGTCAGAATGAAAAACTGTTTTTT.

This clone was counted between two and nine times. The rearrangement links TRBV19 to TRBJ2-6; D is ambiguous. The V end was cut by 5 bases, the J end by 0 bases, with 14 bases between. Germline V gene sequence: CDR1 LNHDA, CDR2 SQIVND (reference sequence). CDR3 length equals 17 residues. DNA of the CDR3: TGTGCCAGTAGTCCCCTGGACGTTTTCTCTGGGGCCAACGTCCTGACTTTC. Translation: CASSPLDVFSGANVLTF.

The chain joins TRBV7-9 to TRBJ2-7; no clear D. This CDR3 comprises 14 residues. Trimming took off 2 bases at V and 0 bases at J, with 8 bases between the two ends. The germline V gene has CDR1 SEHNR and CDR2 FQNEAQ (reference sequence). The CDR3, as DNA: TGTGCCAGCAGCTTATCCGCCAGCTCCTACGAGCAGTACTTC. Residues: CASSLSASSYEQYF.

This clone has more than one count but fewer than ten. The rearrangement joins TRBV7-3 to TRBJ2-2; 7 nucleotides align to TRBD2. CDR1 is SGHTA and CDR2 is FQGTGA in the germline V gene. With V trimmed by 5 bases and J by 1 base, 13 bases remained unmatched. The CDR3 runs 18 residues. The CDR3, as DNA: TGTGCCAGCAGCCCCCGCCGGGCGATAGCGGGGAACACCGGGGAGCTGTTTTTT. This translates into CASSPRRAIAGNTGELFF. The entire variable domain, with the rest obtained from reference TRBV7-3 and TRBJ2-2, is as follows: GAGVSQTPSNKVTEKGKYVELRCDPISGHTALYWYRQSLGQGPEFLIYFQGTGAADDSGLPNDRFFAVRPEGSVSTLKIQRTERGDSAVYLCASSPRRAIAGNTGELFFGEGSRLTVL.

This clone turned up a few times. The CDR3 DNA sequence: TGTGCCAGCAGCTCGTTCGACAGGGCGAACTATGGCTACACCTTC. Its protein is CASSSFDRANYGYTF. The V call is TRBV5-6, the J call TRBJ1-2; 7 nucleotides match TRBD1. The germline V gene encodes CDR1 SGHDT and CDR2 YYEEEE. CDR3 length: 15 residues. V dropped 3 bases and J dropped 2; count of bases not matched to a gene: 7.

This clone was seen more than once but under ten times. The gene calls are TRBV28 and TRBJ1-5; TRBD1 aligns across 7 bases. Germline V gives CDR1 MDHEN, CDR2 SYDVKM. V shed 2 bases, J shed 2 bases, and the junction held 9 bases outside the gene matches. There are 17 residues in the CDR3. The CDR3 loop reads CASSLPGQVLGNQPQHF. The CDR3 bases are TGTGCCAGCAGTTTACCCGGACAGGTGTTGGGCAATCAGCCCCAGCATTTT. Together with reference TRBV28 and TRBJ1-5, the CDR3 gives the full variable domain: DVKVTQSSRYLVKRTGEKVFLECVQDMDHENMFWYRQDPGLGLRLIYFSYDVKMKEKGDIPEGYSVSREKKERFSLILESASTNQTSMYLCASSLPGQVLGNQPQHFGDGTRLSIL.

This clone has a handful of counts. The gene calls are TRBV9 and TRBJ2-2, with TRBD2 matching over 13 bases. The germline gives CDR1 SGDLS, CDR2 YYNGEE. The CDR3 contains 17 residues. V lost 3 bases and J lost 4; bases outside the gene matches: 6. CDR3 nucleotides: TGTGCCAGCAGCGCCGGAGGGACTAGCGGGGCCACCGGGGAGCTGTTTTTT. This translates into CASSAGGTSGATGELFF.

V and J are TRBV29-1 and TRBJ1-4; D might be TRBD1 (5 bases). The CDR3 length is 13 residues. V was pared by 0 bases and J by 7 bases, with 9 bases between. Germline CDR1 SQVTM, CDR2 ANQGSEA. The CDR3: CSVEEGESEKLFF. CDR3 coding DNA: TGCAGCGTTGAAGAGGGGGAGAGTGAAAAACTGTTTTTT.

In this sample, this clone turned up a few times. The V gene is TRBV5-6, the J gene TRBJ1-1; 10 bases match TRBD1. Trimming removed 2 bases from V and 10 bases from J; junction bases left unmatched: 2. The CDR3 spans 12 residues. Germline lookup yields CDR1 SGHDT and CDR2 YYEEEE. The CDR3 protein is CASSFRDRGAFF. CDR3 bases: TGTGCCAGCAGCTTTCGGGACAGGGGAGCTTTCTTT.

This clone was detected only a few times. The CDR3 here is CASSARASNTEAFF. CDR3 coding DNA: TGTGCCAGCAGCGCCCGGGCCTCAAACACTGAAGCTTTCTTT. The chain uses TRBV11-2 and TRBJ1-1; D unresolved. From germline, CDR1 is SGHAT and CDR2 FQNNGV. CDR3 size: 14 residues. V was trimmed by 5 bases and J by 2 bases, leaving 12 bases between them.

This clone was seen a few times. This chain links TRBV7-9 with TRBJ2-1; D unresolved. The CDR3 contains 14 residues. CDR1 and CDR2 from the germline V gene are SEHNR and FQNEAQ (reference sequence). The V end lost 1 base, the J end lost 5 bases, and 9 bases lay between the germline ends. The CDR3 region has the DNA TGTGCCAGCAGCTTAGACGTCCGGGACAATGAGCAGTTCTTC. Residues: CASSLDVRDNEQFF.

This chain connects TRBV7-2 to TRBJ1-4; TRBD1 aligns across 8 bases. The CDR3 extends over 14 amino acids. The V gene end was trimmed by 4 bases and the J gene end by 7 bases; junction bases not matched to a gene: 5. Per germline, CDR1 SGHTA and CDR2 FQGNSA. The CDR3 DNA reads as TGTGCCAGCAGCTCCCTCGGGACAGGTGAAAAACTGTTTTTT. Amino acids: CASSSLGTGEKLFF.

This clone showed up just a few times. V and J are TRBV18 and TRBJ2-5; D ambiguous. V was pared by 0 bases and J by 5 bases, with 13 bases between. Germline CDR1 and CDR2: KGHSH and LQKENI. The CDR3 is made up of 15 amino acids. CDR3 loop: CASSPPSKAVETQYF. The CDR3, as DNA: TGTGCCAGCTCACCACCTAGTAAGGCGGTGGAGACCCAGTACTTC.

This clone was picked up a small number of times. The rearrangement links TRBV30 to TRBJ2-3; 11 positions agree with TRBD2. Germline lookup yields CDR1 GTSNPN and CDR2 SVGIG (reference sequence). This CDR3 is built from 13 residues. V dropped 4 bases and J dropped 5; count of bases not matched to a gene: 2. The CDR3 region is CAWTTSGVDTQYF. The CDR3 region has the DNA TGTGCCTGGACGACTAGCGGGGTAGATACGCAGTATTTT.

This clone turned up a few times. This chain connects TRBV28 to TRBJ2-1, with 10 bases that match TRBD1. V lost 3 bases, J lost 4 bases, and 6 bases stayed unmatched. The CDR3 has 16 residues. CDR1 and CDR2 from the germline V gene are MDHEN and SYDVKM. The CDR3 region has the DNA TGTGCCAGCAGTTTCGCGGGACAGGGGACGTACAATGAGCAGTTCTTC. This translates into CASSFAGQGTYNEQFF.

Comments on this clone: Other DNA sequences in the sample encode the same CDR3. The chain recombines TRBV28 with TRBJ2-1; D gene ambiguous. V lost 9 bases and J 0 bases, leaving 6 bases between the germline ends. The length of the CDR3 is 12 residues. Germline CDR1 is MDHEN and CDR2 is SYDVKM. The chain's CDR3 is CASRSSYNEQFF. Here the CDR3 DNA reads TGTGCCAGTCGAAGCTCCTACAATGAGCAGTTCTTC.

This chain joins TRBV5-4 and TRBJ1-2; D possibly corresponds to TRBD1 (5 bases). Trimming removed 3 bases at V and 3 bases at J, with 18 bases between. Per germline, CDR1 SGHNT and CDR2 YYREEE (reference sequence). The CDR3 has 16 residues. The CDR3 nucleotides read TGTGCCAGCAGCTACGGACAAGGCCAAAGGTACTATGGCTACACCTTC. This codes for CASSYGQGQRYYGYTF.

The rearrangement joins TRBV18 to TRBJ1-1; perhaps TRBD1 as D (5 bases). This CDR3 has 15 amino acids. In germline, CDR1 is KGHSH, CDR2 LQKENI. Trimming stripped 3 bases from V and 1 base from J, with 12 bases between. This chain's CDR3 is CASSPRGGRNTEAFF. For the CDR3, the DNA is TGTGCCAGCTCACCGAGGGGCGGTCGGAACACTGAAGCTTTCTTT.

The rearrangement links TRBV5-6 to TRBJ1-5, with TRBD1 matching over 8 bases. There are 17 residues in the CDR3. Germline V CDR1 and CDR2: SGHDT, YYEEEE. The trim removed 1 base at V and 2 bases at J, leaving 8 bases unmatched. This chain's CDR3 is CASSLQDRDVGNQPQHF. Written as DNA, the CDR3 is TGTGCCAGCAGCTTGCAGGACAGGGACGTAGGCAATCAGCCCCAGCATTTT.